This entry lists 28 T cell receptor beta chains sequenced from one sample in a study of radiotherapy plus CTLA-4 blockade in lung cancer. Only in-frame clones appear in the TCRdb table, and some are missing; sequencing was by immunoSEQ multiplex PCR. The table lists 25,000 to 30,000 clones, 60% to 85% of them singletons. The material sequenced was peripheral blood, taken from a patient treated with radiotherapy plus ipilimumab. The receptors shown here come from a human donor with non-small cell lung cancer that progressed on radiotherapy plus ipilimumab.

In this sample, this clone turned up once. J is TRBJ1-1 and V is TRBV10-3; unclear D gene. Germline V gives CDR1 ENHRY, CDR2 SYGVKD. This CDR3 is built from 12 residues. With 4 bases removed from V and 3 bases from J, the gap between germline ends came to 6 bases. The CDR3 nucleotides are TGTGCCATCAGTGTGGCAGACACTGAAGCTTTCTTT. The encoded protein is CAISVADTEAFF.

This clone is a singleton in its sample. The V and J genes are TRBV19 and TRBJ1-1, with 9 bases that match TRBD1. The CDR3 extends over 16 amino acids. V dropped 5 bases and J dropped 4; count of bases not matched to a gene: 11. CDR1 LNHDA and CDR2 SQIVND come from the germline V gene (reference sequence). The CDR3 bases are TGTGCCAGTAGTCCGACCCCCGGACAGGGGAGCACTGAAGCTTTCTTT. Its protein is CASSPTPGQGSTEAFF. Full variable domain (missing parts from reference TRBV19 and TRBJ1-1): DGGITQSPKYLFRKEGQNVTLSCEQNLNHDAMYWYRQDPGQGLRLIYYSQIVNDFQKGDIAEGYSVSREKKESFPLTVTSAQKNPTAFYLCASSPTPGQGSTEAFFGQGTRLTVV.

The chain couples TRBV5-1 to TRBJ2-7; 8 bases line up with TRBD1. The CDR3 length is 16 residues. The germline CDR1 and CDR2 sequences are SGHRS and YFSETQ. J gave up 1 base and V 3 bases, and 9 bases lay outside the gene matches. The CDR3 sequence: CASSSGQGRGSYEQYF. The CDR3 coding sequence is TGCGCCAGCAGCTCCGGACAGGGTAGAGGATCCTACGAGCAGTACTTC.

This clone was recorded only once. The chain is built from TRBV5-1 and TRBJ1-2; a weak D match, TRBD1 (6 bases). The CDR3 extends over 12 amino acids. Per germline, CDR1 SGHRS and CDR2 YFSETQ. V lost 5 bases and J 2 bases, leaving 7 bases between the germline ends. The CDR3 protein is CASRGGNYGYTF. CDR3 nucleotides: TGCGCCAGCAGAGGGGGGAACTATGGCTACACCTTC.

This chain connects TRBV27 to TRBJ2-3, with D hard to call. The CDR3 sequence is 13 residues long. Germline V lookup: CDR1 MNHEY, CDR2 SMNVEV (reference sequence). V lost 5 bases and J 7 bases, leaving 13 bases between the germline ends. CDR3 sequence: CASSPIGQNTQYF. The CDR3 nucleotides read TGTGCCAGCAGTCCCATCGGGCAAAATACGCAGTATTTT.

This chain joins TRBV19 and TRBJ1-2, with D unresolved. The CDR3 length is 17 residues. V lost 3 bases, J lost 2 bases, and 19 bases lay in between. Germline V gene sequence: CDR1 LNHDA, CDR2 SQIVND (reference sequence). CDR3 residues: CASSILFYGKENYGYTF. CDR3 nucleotides: TGTGCCAGTAGTATTCTCTTTTACGGGAAGGAGAACTATGGCTACACCTTC.

Here the CDR3 reads CSVVTRGKETQYF. The CDR3 region has the DNA TGCAGCGTTGTGACTAGAGGAAAAGAGACCCAGTACTTC. V usage is TRBV29-1 and J usage is TRBJ2-5, with D tentatively TRBD2 (6 bases). The CDR3 has 13 amino acids. Germline CDR1 SQVTM, CDR2 ANQGSEA. Trimming left V 4 bases short and J 3 bases short, with 12 bases between.

The chain carries TRBV28 and TRBJ2-7; unclear D gene. The ends were cut back, 3 bases at V and 5 bases at J, with 14 bases in the middle. Germline V lookup: CDR1 MDHEN, CDR2 SYDVKM. This CDR3 has 14 amino acids. CDR3 in DNA: TGTGCCAGCAGTTTTCAAGGGCTTTCCCACGAGCAGTACTTC. Translated: CASSFQGLSHEQYF.

The gene calls are TRBV4-1 and TRBJ2-7; 7 bases fit TRBD1. CDR3 length equals 15 residues. The germline V gene has CDR1 MGHRA and CDR2 YSYEKL. V trimming: 4 bases; J trimming: 2 bases; junction bases outside the gene matches: 8. This CDR3 reads CASSRGQDGAYEQYF. The DNA of the CDR3 is TGCGCCAGCAGCCGCGGACAGGACGGGGCCTACGAGCAGTACTTC.

DNA of the CDR3: TGTGCCAGCAGCTTGTGGAGACCGGGAGGGGATCAGCCCCAGCATTTT. Its protein product is CASSLWRPGGDQPQHF. This chain joins TRBV5-6 and TRBJ1-5, with D possibly being TRBD1 (5 bases). This CDR3 spans 16 amino acids. V dropped 1 base and J dropped 5 bases, with 16 bases sitting between them. Germline V gives CDR1 SGHDT, CDR2 YYEEEE.

The chain carries TRBV5-1 and TRBJ1-1, with 7 bases fitting TRBD1. V lost 4 bases and J lost 2; bases outside the gene matches: 14. The CDR3 runs to 17 residues. Germline V CDR1 and CDR2: SGHRS, YFSETQ. CDR3 in amino acids: CASSPYRGQTYNTEAFF. CDR3 in DNA: TGCGCCAGCAGCCCATATAGGGGACAGACATATAACACTGAAGCTTTCTTT.

The CDR3 loop is CASSMRTDSRGDQPQHF. In nucleotides, the CDR3 is TGTGCCAGTAGTATGAGAACGGACAGCCGAGGAGACCAGCCCCAGCATTTT. The rearrangement uses TRBV19 and TRBJ1-5; a weak D match, TRBD1 (6 bases). V lost 3 bases and J lost 7, with 22 bases in between. The CDR3 contains 17 residues. Germline values: CDR1 LNHDA, CDR2 SQIVND (reference sequence).

This clone has just a few counts. J is TRBJ2-7 and V is TRBV6-1; 8 nucleotides line up with TRBD2. V lost 2 bases, J lost 7 bases, and 13 bases stayed unmatched. Germline V lookup: CDR1 MNHNS, CDR2 SASEGT. CDR3 length: 16 amino acids. CDR3 DNA sequence: TGTGCCAGCAGTGAACCACAGTCAGCGGGAGCAAGGGAGCAGTACTTC. Protein sequence: CASSEPQSAGAREQYF.

V is TRBV4-2 and J is TRBJ2-5; D assignment may be TRBD1 or TRBD2 (6 bases each). The ends were cut back, 4 bases at V and 5 bases at J, with 17 bases in the middle. The CDR3 totals 15 residues. Germline lookup yields CDR1 LGHNA and CDR2 YNFKEQ. The CDR3 is CASSPWGAVGETQYF. CDR3 in DNA: TGTGCCAGCAGCCCCTGGGGGGCTGTTGGGGAGACCCAGTACTTC.

The chain links TRBV4-3 to TRBJ2-6, with 7 bases aligning to TRBD1. V dropped 0 bases and J dropped 4; count of bases not matched to a gene: 6. The CDR3 covers 17 residues. CDR1 and CDR2 from the germline V gene are LGHNA and YSLEER. CDR3 sequence (DNA): TGCGCCAGCAGCCAAGAAGAGGGGGCGTGGGGGGCCAACGTCCTGACTTTC. Translation gives CASSQEEGAWGANVLTF.

This chain uses TRBV9 with TRBJ2-1, with D unclear. Germline V lookup: CDR1 SGDLS, CDR2 YYNGEE. Trimming removed 3 bases from V and 0 bases from J, with 10 bases in between. The CDR3 is made up of 15 amino acids. This CDR3 reads CASSAQVSSYNEQFF. The CDR3 DNA is TGTGCCAGCAGCGCTCAGGTAAGCTCCTACAATGAGCAGTTCTTC.

The chain is built from TRBV18 and TRBJ2-2; 8 nucleotides align to TRBD1. Per the germline V gene, CDR1 is KGHSH and CDR2 is LQKENI. V dropped 4 bases and J dropped 1; count of bases not matched to a gene: 5. This CDR3 is 16 amino acids long. The CDR3: CASSLWDRMNTGELFF. For the CDR3, the DNA is TGTGCCAGCTCACTTTGGGACAGGATGAACACCGGGGAGCTGTTTTTT.

With regard to this clone: As the CDR3 is not closed by the conserved phenylalanine or tryptophan, this likely results from a read error. Because the CDR3's place on the DNA is in doubt, the DNA is left out and the CDR3 is given as listed by TCRdb. This rearrangement joins TRBV21-1 to TRBJ2-7; TRBD1, as called in the table, went unchecked against the DNA. TRBV21-1 counts as a pseudogene. From its first to its last residue, the CDR3 has 11 amino acids. The CDR3 spells CASSKFPGGGS.

This clone is termed medium-sized. This sequence joins TRBV2 and TRBJ1-2, with a possible D match to TRBD1 (5 bases). Trimming shortened V by 2 bases and J by 5 bases, and 18 bases separated the two germline ends. The length of the CDR3 is 16 residues. Germline V gene data show CDR1 as SNHLY and CDR2 as FYNNEI. The CDR3 loop reads CASSERGTPVGYGYTF. The CDR3 region has the DNA TGTGCCAGCAGTGAACGGGGGACTCCGGTTGGGTATGGCTACACCTTC.

J is TRBJ2-1 and V is TRBV4-2; 13 nucleotides agree with TRBD2. CDR1 is LGHNA and CDR2 is YNFKEQ in the germline V gene. With V trimmed by 5 bases and J by 9 bases, 4 bases remained unmatched. The CDR3 covers 14 residues. The DNA for the CDR3 is TGTGCCAGCAGCACTAGCGGGGGGGCGGGTGAGCAGTTCTTC. It specifies CASSTSGGAGEQFF.

J is TRBJ2-7 and V is TRBV6-5; D not resolved. The CDR3 runs to 12 residues. Per the germline V gene, CDR1 is MNHEY and CDR2 is SVGAGI. V gave up 7 bases and J gave up 4 bases, with 11 bases separating them. The CDR3: CASTDGSYEQYF. DNA of the CDR3: TGTGCCAGCACCGACGGATCTTACGAGCAGTACTTC.

In this sample, this clone turned up once. The J gene is TRBJ2-3, the V gene TRBV14, with no clear D. The CDR3 spans 14 residues. The V end was cut by 4 bases, the J end by 3 bases, with 11 bases between. Germline V lookup: CDR1 SGHDN, CDR2 FVKESK. DNA for the CDR3: TGTGCCAGCAGCCTACTTGGGGTTACAGATACGCAGTATTTT. As protein: CASSLLGVTDTQYF.

The chain has TRBV5-8 and TRBJ1-5; possible D gene TRBD1, 6 bases. CDR3 length: 14 amino acids. V was shortened by 1 base and J by 6 bases, with 11 bases between the two germline ends. Germline V gene sequence: CDR1 SGHTS, CDR2 YDEGEE. CDR3 amino acids: CASSLLGGGQPQHF. CDR3 bases: TGTGCCAGCAGCTTGCTCGGAGGGGGTCAGCCCCAGCATTTT.

The genes are TRBV19 and TRBJ1-5; no reliable D call. CDR1 and CDR2 from the germline V gene are LNHDA and SQIVND (reference sequence). The CDR3 has 13 amino acids. The V end lost 1 base, the J end lost 5 bases, and 6 bases lay between the germline ends. The CDR3 loop is CASSIALHQPQHF. CDR3 nucleotides: TGTGCCAGTAGTATAGCCCTTCATCAGCCCCAGCATTTT.

The genes are TRBV6-1 and TRBJ1-1; D unresolved. Germline CDR1 is MNHNS and CDR2 is SASEGT. Between the trimmed V and J ends, which lost 6 bases and 1 base, there was a span of 9 bases. The CDR3 loop spans 13 amino acids. As DNA, the CDR3 is TGTGCCAGCAGGGCAGGCTGGAACACTGAAGCTTTCTTT. Its translation: CASRAGWNTEAFF.

This clone was picked up a small number of times. The rearrangement joins TRBV30 to TRBJ2-3; 9 bases map to TRBD2. The CDR3 spans 14 residues. Trimming at V came to 8 bases and at J to 1 base, leaving 7 bases not matched to a gene. Germline loops: CDR1 GTSNPN, CDR2 SVGIG (reference sequence). This CDR3 is CAGRASGGTDTQYF. In nucleotides, the CDR3 is TGTGCCGGCAGGGCTAGCGGGGGCACAGATACGCAGTATTTT.

The chain employs TRBV5-5 and TRBJ2-7, with D possibly TRBD1 on 5 matching bases. Trimming pared 0 bases from V and 2 bases from J, leaving 21 bases between. CDR1 and CDR2 from the germline V gene are SGHKS and YYEKEE (reference sequence). The CDR3 length is 18 residues. CDR3 sequence reads: CASSLEGARGPPPYEQYF. The DNA for the CDR3 is TGTGCCAGCAGCTTGGAAGGGGCTAGGGGCCCTCCTCCCTACGAGCAGTACTTC.

The chain joins TRBV10-3 to TRBJ1-2, with D possibly being TRBD1 (6 bases). The V gene's germline CDR1 is ENHRY and CDR2 SYGVKD. The CDR3 extends over 15 amino acids. V lost 0 bases to trimming and J lost 9 bases, with 17 bases between them. The CDR3 spells CAISESTGGGTRYTF. The CDR3 DNA follows: TGTGCCATCAGTGAGTCGACGGGGGGCGGAACCCGCTACACCTTC.